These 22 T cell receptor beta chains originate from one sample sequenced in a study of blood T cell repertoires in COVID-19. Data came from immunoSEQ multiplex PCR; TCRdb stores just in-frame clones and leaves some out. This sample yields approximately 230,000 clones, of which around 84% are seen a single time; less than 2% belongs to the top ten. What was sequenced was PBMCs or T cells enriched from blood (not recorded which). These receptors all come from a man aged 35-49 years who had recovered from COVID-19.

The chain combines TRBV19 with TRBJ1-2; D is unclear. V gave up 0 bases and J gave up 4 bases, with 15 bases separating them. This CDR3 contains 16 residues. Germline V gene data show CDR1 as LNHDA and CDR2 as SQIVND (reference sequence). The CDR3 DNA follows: TGTGCCAGTAGTATAGATGGGCTCACACGCGTCTATGGCTACACCTTC. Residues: CASSIDGLTRVYGYTF.

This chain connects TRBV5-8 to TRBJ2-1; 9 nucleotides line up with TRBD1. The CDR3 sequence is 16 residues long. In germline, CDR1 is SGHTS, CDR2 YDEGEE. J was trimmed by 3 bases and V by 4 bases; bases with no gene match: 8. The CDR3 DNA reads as TGTGCCAGCAGCGTGACATGGGACAGGGTCTACAATGAGCAGTTCTTC. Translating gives CASSVTWDRVYNEQFF.

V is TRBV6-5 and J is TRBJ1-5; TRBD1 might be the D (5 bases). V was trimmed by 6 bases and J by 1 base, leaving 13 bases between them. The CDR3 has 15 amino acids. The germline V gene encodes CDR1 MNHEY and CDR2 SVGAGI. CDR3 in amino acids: CASSWGRPSNQPQHF. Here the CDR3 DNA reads TGTGCCAGCAGCTGGGGCCGGCCGAGCAATCAGCCCCAGCATTTT.

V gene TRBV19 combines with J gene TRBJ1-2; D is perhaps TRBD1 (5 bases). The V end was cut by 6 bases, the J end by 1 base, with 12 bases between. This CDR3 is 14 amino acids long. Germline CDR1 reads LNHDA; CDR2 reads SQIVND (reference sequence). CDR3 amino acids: CASRLAGYNYGYTF. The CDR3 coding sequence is TGTGCCAGTAGGCTGGCAGGGTATAACTATGGCTACACCTTC.

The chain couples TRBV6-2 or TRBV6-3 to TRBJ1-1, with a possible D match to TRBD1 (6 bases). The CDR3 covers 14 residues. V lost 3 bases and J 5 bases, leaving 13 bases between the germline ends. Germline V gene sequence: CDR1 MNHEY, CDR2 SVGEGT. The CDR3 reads CASSYWTASTEAFF. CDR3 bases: TGTGCCAGCAGTTATTGGACAGCGAGTACTGAAGCTTTCTTT.

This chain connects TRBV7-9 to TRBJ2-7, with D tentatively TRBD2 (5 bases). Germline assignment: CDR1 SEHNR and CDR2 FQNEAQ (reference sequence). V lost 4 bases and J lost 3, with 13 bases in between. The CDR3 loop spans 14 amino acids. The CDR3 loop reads CASSSVGAYYEQYF. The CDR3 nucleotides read TGTGCCAGCAGCTCGGTGGGAGCGTACTACGAGCAGTACTTC.

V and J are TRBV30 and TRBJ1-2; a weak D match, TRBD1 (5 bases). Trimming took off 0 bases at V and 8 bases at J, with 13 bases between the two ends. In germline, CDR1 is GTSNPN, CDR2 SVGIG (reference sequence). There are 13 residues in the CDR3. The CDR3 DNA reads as TGTGCCTGGAGTGTCCATGGGGGAGGCGGCTACACCTTC. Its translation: CAWSVHGGGGYTF. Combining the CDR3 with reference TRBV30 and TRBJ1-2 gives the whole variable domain SQTIHQWPATLVQPVGSPLSLECTVEGTSNPNLYWYRQAAGRGLQLLFYSVGIGQISSEVPQNLSASRPQDRQFILSSKKLLLSDSGFYLCAWSVHGGGGYTFGSGTRLTVV.

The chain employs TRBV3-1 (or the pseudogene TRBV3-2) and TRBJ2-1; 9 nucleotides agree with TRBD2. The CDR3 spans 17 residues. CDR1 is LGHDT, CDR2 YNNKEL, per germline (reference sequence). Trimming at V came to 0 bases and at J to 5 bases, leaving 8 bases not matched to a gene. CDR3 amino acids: CASSQEVPPSGDNEQFF. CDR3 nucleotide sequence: TGTGCCAGCAGCCAAGAGGTCCCCCCTAGCGGGGACAATGAGCAGTTCTTC.

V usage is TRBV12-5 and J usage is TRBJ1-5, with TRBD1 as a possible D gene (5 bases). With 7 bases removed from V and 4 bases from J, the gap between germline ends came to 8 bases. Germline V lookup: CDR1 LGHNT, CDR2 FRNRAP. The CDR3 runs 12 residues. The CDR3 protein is CASVGGNQPQHF. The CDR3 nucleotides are TGTGCTAGTGTCGGGGGAAATCAGCCCCAGCATTTT.

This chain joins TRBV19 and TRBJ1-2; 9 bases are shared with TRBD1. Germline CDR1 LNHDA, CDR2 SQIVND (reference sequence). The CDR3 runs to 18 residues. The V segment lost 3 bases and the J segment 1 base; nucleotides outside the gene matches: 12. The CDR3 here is CASSITARRGQGNYGYTF. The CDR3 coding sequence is TGTGCCAGTAGTATCACTGCTAGGAGGGGACAGGGTAACTATGGCTACACCTTC.

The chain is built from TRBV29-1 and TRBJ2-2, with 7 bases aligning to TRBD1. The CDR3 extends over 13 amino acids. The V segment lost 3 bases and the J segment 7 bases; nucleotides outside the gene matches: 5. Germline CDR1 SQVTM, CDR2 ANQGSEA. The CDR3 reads CSVDRGYDGELFF. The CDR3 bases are TGCAGCGTTGACAGGGGGTATGACGGGGAGCTGTTTTTT.

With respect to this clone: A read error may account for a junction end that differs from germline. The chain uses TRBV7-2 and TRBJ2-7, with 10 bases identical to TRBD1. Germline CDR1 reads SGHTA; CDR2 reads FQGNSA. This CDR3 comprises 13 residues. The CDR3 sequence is CASSSGTGVLSDF. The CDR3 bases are TGTGCCAGCAGCTCCGGGACAGGGGTCCTGAGTGACTTC.

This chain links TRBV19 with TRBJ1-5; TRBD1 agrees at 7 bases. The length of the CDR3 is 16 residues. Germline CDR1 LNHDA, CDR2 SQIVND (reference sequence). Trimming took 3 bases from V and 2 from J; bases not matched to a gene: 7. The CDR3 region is CASSIKGAGGNQPQHF. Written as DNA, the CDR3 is TGTGCCAGTAGTATTAAGGGGGCAGGAGGCAATCAGCCCCAGCATTTT.

Written as DNA, the CDR3 is TGTGCCAGCAGCAGGCCGGGGACAGGGGGTGGTGTCCATTCACCCCTCCACTTT. Encoded protein: CASSRPGTGGGVHSPLHF. This chain connects TRBV21-1 to TRBJ1-6; the DNA was not compared with TRBD1, the D call given in the table. TRBV21-1 corresponds to a pseudogene. The CDR3 sequence is 18 residues long.

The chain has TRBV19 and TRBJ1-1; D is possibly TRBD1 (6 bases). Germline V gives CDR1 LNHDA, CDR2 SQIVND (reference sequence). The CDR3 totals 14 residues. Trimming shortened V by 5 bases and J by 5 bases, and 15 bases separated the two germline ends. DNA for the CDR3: TGTGCCAGTAGTTTTACAGGGCCTCAAACTGAAGCTTTCTTT. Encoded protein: CASSFTGPQTEAFF.

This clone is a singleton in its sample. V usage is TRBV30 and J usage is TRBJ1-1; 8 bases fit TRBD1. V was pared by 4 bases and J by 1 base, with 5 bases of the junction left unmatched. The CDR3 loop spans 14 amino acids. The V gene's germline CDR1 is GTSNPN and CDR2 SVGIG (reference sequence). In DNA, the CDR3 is TGTGCCTGGAAAGAAGGACAGGGGAACACTGAAGCTTTCTTT. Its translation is CAWKEGQGNTEAFF.

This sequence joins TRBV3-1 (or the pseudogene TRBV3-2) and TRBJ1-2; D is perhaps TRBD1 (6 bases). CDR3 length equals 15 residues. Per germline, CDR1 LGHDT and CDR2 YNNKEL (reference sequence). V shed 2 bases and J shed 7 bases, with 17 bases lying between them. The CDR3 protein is CASSQRPGQGLGYTF. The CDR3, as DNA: TGTGCCAGCAGCCAACGGCCGGGACAAGGACTTGGCTACACCTTC.

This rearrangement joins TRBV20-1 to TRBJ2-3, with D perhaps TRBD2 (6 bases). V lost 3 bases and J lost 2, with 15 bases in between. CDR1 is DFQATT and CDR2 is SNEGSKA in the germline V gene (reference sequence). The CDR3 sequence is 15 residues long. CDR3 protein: CSASGTSRNTDTQYF. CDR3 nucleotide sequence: TGCAGTGCTAGTGGAACTAGCCGAAACACAGATACGCAGTATTTT.

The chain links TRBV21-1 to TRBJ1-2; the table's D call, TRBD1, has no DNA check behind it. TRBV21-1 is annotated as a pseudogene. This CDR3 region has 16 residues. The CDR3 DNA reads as TGTGCCAGCAGCATACTGACAGGGTTACCCCTCTATGGCTACACCTTC. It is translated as CASSILTGLPLYGYTF.

The CDR3: CASSPGLAAVDTQYF. As DNA, the CDR3 is TGTGCCAGCAGCCCGGGACTAGCGGCTGTAGATACGCAGTATTTT. This sequence joins TRBV4-2 and TRBJ2-3; 11 bases map to TRBD2. Germline V gene lookup returns CDR1 LGHNA and CDR2 YNFKEQ. CDR3 length: 15 amino acids. V was clipped by 4 bases and J by 5 bases; unmatched bases: 5.

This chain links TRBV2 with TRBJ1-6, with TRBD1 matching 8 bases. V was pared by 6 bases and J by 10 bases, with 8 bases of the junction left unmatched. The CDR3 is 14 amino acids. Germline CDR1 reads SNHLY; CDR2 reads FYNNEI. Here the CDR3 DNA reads TGTGCCAGCAGATCCGGGACAGGATTGTCACCCCTCCACTTT. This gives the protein CASRSGTGLSPLHF.

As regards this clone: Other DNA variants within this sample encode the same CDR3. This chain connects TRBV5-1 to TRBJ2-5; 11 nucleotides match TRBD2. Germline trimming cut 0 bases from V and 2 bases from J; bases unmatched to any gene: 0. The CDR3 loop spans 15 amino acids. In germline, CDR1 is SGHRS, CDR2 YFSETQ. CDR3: CASSLASGGQETQYF. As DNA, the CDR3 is TGCGCCAGCAGCTTGGCTAGCGGGGGGCAAGAGACCCAGTACTTC.